This T cell receptor (beta chain) is drawn from a study of T cells in Graves' hyperthyroidism and ophthalmopathy (dated by TCRdb to between 2019 and 2020). Some background on the complete study: Peripheral blood was sampled at the time of initial diagnosis, prior to any treatment. A discovery cohort of about a hundred patients, 43 with Graves' ophthalmopathy and over 55 with stable Graves' hyperthyroidism, was used to find distinguishing TCR V-J signatures. Prospective prediction of ophthalmopathy was tested in an independent validation cohort consisting of some 19 hyperthyroidism patients and approximately 16 patients who later progressed to ophthalmopathy. For training and testing, the 100 or so patients in the discovery cohort were randomly divided in a 7:3 ratio. The study also compared thyroid tissue and blood T-cell repertoires from roughly six Graves' hyperthyroidism patients. After blood sampling, hyperthyroidism patients were treated with methimazole at a starting dose of 30 mg daily, and ophthalmopathy patients were treated with high-dose intravenous methylprednisolone. According to the paper, TCR Vbeta CDR3 sequencing was carried out on 135 peripheral blood samples, which came from 40 to 45 ophthalmopathy, around 74 hyperthyroidism and roughly 17 progressor patients. The research as a whole found: No statistical method was used to set the sample size in advance, and investigators knew the group allocation. During validation, the model predicted progression to ophthalmopathy a median of around 6 months ahead of onset, with roughly 65% sensitivity and 72.22% specificity. Most expanded thyroid clonotypes (frequency above 0.001) were also detected in blood, suggesting blood repertoires may reflect thyroid immune responses. In cross-validation, a model built on a 13 V-J signature told ophthalmopathy apart from stable hyperthyroidism with approximately 90% sensitivity and roughly 81% specificity, and in testing the same model reached 80%/75%.

Ophthalmopathy patients had moderately to severely active disease, Clinical Activity Score of at least 3, NOSPECS grade of at least 4, and duration under 3 months. Any patient with an uncontrolled infection, another autoimmune disease, pregnancy or lactation was excluded. Diagnoses were based on clinical symptoms, serum thyroxine and TRAb, thyroid ultrasound and orbital computed tomography. Ficoll-Paque density gradient centrifugation was used to isolate PBMCs from around 10 ml of fresh peripheral blood. Total RNA was extracted using Trizol reagent, and RNA quality was assessed on an Agilent 2100 Bioanalyzer. TCR beta CDR3 regions were amplified from RNA transcripts. For the first round of RT-PCR on the TCR CDR3, the HTBI primer set was used together with the Qiagen OneStep RT-PCR kit. Libraries were constructed in a second round of multiplex PCR, after which size selection and purification were carried out. Paired-end sequencing of the libraries was performed with 100 bp reads on an Illumina HiSeq2000. As for the original processing: SOAPnuke was used to process the raw data, throwing out any read that contained adapters or uncalled bases, had a mean Phred below 15, or lacked an exact constant-primer or identifier match. COPE v1.2.5 was used to merge high-quality paired reads, and clonotypes were defined as unique nucleotide sequences. MiTCR v1.1 was used to align clonotypes to the IMGT TRBV, TRBD and TRBJ reference segments. Analysis was restricted to V-J combinations with a frequency above 0.0001, which covered 98% to 99.2% of repertoires. A TCS score was defined as the ratio between F50 (clonal expansion) and ExV (chaos), using BLOSUM62-based TCRdist between CDR3 peptides within each V-J. Welch's t-statistics and random forest reduced around 510 V-J features to 13, which were used in a naive Bayes classifier (R e1071). The public reads were run again by TCRdb, first through fastp at Q25 and then through MiXCR, and only productive beta chains were kept. Each entry is one CDR3 protein sequence, shown with its most common DNA and genes. TCRdb's processing, not the authors' own work, is the source of the V and J calls. Within this sample are nearly 250,000 distinct CDR3 sequences, with roughly a quarter of them counted one time only. About a third of the sample is taken by the ten largest.

Points on this clonotype: There is no known antigen for this receptor. No base-level quality is on record; no much larger clone is a single base apart.

V and J are truncated by 4 bases and 7 bases respectively, leaving an intervening sequence of 17 bases. The CDR3 measures 16 amino acids from cysteine to phenylalanine. Only CDR3 DNA remains: 48 bases, in frame from the first base. The germline V gene yields MDHEN for CDR1 and SYDVKM for CDR2. Sequenced input: blood. The source of this sequence is a woman aged 35 to 49 with Graves' ophthalmopathy. The chain is encoded by TRBV28 joined to TRBJ1-6, with no confidently assigned D gene. The DNA sequence is TGTGCCAGCAGTTGGAGCCGACACACCTCAAATTCACCCCTCCACTTT. Its protein reads: CASSWSRHTSNSPLHF. The CDR3, completed at both ends by the reference TRBV28 and TRBJ1-6 genes, gives the full variable domain DVKVTQSSRYLVKRTGEKVFLECVQDMDHENMFWYRQDPGLGLRLIYFSYDVKMKEKGDIPEGYSVSREKKERFSLILESASTNQTSMYLCASSWSRHTSNSPLHFGNGTRLTVT.